Reported below is one TCR beta chain. The antigen remains undetermined. The test was conducted at deep level. Generated by immunoSEQ multiplex PCR, the TCRdb table keeps only in-frame clones and is missing some. Here the sample spans about 2.1 million clones, about 94% being singletons. This entry comes from a study of shared clonotypes between healthy human individuals. At the level of the study: CD8 memory received one plate per donor, CD8 naive two, CD4 memory three and CD4 naive three. General observations from the study: Represented diversity (both genetic and exposure-history) was limited by the small number of donors.

This CDR3 has 12 residues. Between the trimmed V and J ends, which lost 4 bases and 15 bases, there was a span of 16 bases. Germline V CDR1 and CDR2: SGHAT, FQNNGV. CD8 cells classed as naive were CD45RO-negative and positively selected for CCR7, excluding terminally differentiated effector memory CD45RA+ cells. There were only Caucasian adults among the donors, and all lived in Nashville, Tennessee. The sequenced material came from naive CD8+ T cells from PBMCs. The rearrangement joins TRBV11-2 to TRBJ2-1, with D hard to call. This clonotype was sampled from a man between 18 and 29 years old in good health. Some clones in this sample may be carry-over from other donors' samples. The CDR3 DNA reads as TGTGCCAGCAGCTCCCGCCCCATTGTTGCGTTCTTC. Its protein product is CASSSRPIVAFF.